The 10 T cell receptor beta chains below all came from one sample that was sequenced in a study of metastatic and nonmetastatic thyroid tumors. With MiXCR, TCRdb reprocessed the PCR reads. The data hold 13,000 or so clones, with 25% to 30% observed a single time. The entire patient cohort was treatment-naive prior to thyroid surgery. The material sequenced was blood. These TCRs come from a female donor with papillary thyroid cancer or a benign thyroid nodule (not recorded which). Some clones in this sample may be carry-over from other donors' samples.

By frequency in the sample, this clone is medium-sized. This chain connects TRBV4-2 to TRBJ2-6; D gene uncertain. CDR1 LGHNA and CDR2 YNFKEQ come from the germline V gene. V was pared by 3 bases and J by 2 bases, with 8 bases between. The CDR3 consists of 15 residues. The CDR3 loop reads CASSQALAGANVLTF. In nucleotides, the CDR3 is TGTGCCAGCAGCCAGGCCCTAGCTGGGGCCAACGTCCTGACTTTC.

This clone was seen at least ten times. The chain recombines TRBV5-5 with TRBJ2-7; D uncertain. Trimming removed 3 bases at V and 0 bases at J, with 16 bases between. The CDR3 has 16 residues. Germline lookup yields CDR1 SGHKS and CDR2 YYEKEE (reference sequence). CDR3 loop: CASSSYARSSSYEQYF. The DNA of the CDR3 is TGTGCCAGCAGCTCATATGCCAGGTCAAGCTCCTACGAGCAGTACTTC.

This clone appeared many times. This chain connects TRBV18 to TRBJ2-3; 9 bases are shared with TRBD2. The CDR3 has 15 amino acids. Germline-derived CDR1 and CDR2 are KGHSH and LQKENI. Trimming removed 5 bases from V and 1 base from J; junction bases left unmatched: 4. The CDR3 protein is CASSSTSGRTDTQYF. CDR3 nucleotides: TGTGCCAGCTCATCGACTAGCGGCCGCACAGATACGCAGTATTTT.

This chain links TRBV5-1 with TRBJ1-3; 7 bases align to TRBD1. V gave up 0 bases and J gave up 2 bases; unmatched junction bases: 5. Germline V gene lookup returns CDR1 SGHRS and CDR2 YFSETQ. CDR3 size: 16 residues. CDR3 sequence: CASSLATGVPGNTIYF. CDR3 DNA sequence: TGCGCCAGCAGCTTGGCTACAGGGGTGCCTGGAAACACCATATATTTT.

The gene calls are TRBV20-1 and TRBJ2-7, with a tentative D call TRBD2 (6 bases). This CDR3 contains 12 residues. Germline-derived CDR1 and CDR2 are DFQATT and SNEGSKA (reference sequence). Trimming stripped 3 bases from V and 4 bases from J, with 10 bases between. CDR3 nucleotides: TGCAGTGCTAGGTCGGGGGTATACGAGCAGTACTTC. This codes for CSARSGVYEQYF.

The rearrangement uses TRBV6-1 and TRBJ2-2; 8 bases match TRBD1. The germline V gene has CDR1 MNHNS and CDR2 SASEGT. CDR3 length: 13 amino acids. The trim removed 7 bases at V and 7 bases at J, leaving 5 bases unmatched. The CDR3 spells CASTGQGNGELFF. In DNA, the CDR3 is TGTGCCAGCACCGGACAGGGTAACGGGGAGCTGTTTTTT.

This clone was counted once. This chain links TRBV9 with TRBJ1-3, with TRBD1 matching 7 bases. Losses at the gene ends were 0 bases for V and 4 bases for J; bases not matched to a gene: 4. CDR3 length: 15 amino acids. From germline, CDR1 is SGDLS and CDR2 YYNGEE. CDR3 sequence reads: CASSVGETGGNTIYF. The CDR3 nucleotides are TGTGCCAGCAGCGTAGGTGAGACAGGGGGAAACACCATATATTTT.

The V and J genes are TRBV4-2 and TRBJ2-3; perhaps D is TRBD1 or TRBD2 (6 bases each). Deletions cut 5 bases from V and 7 bases from J, with 19 bases between. This CDR3 is 15 amino acids long. Germline assignment: CDR1 LGHNA and CDR2 YNFKEQ. The CDR3: CASSGPGGIKYTQYF. In nucleotides, the CDR3 is TGTGCCAGCAGCGGACCCGGGGGCATCAAATATACGCAGTATTTT.

This clone is termed medium-sized. The chain carries TRBV6-1 and TRBJ2-1; D not certain. This CDR3 is built from 12 residues. The germline V gene has CDR1 MNHNS and CDR2 SASEGT. Trimming left V 6 bases short and J 7 bases short, with 10 bases between. CDR3 sequence reads: CASRTSRNEQFF. DNA of the CDR3: TGTGCCAGCAGAACAAGTCGTAATGAGCAGTTCTTC.

This clone has just a few counts. CDR3 protein: CASVADSADGYTF. The DNA of the CDR3 is TGTGCTAGTGTCGCTGACAGCGCGGATGGCTACACCTTC. This chain joins TRBV12-5 and TRBJ1-2; TRBD1 might be the D (5 bases). Trimming cost V 7 bases and J 6 bases, with 15 bases left between them. The germline gives CDR1 LGHNT, CDR2 FRNRAP. This CDR3 comprises 13 residues.